This T cell receptor beta chain was documented in a study of blood T cell repertoires in COVID-19. Study summary: There were acute and convalescent COVID-19 samples, and they came from the United States, Italy and Spain. From T cells, B-cell-depleted T cells, or PBMCs came the material, which was cDNA or gDNA.

Between the trimmed V and J ends, which lost 5 bases and 2 bases, there was a span of 16 bases. This CDR3 is 15 amino acids long. Germline values: CDR1 SNHLY, CDR2 FYNNEI. Under the authors' procedure: Scientists estimated how many nucleated cells there were by amplifying reference gene primers. The method was immunoSEQ multiplex PCR; TCRdb's version includes in-frame clones alone and lacks a portion of them. The V and J calls and the clone size are those of that table, but D and trimming were determined from the DNA. The table includes 100,000 to 150,000 clones, approximately 81% detected once. This clone was counted between two and nine times.

The receptor was isolated from a man aged 40-55 years with active or convalescent COVID-19. The rearrangement links TRBV2 to TRBJ2-7; D may be TRBD2 (6 bases). Sequencing was carried out using peripheral blood. The CDR3: CASSPGGALPYEQYF. The DNA of the CDR3 is TGTGCCAGCAGTCCAGGCGGGGCTTTACCCTACGAGCAGTACTTC.